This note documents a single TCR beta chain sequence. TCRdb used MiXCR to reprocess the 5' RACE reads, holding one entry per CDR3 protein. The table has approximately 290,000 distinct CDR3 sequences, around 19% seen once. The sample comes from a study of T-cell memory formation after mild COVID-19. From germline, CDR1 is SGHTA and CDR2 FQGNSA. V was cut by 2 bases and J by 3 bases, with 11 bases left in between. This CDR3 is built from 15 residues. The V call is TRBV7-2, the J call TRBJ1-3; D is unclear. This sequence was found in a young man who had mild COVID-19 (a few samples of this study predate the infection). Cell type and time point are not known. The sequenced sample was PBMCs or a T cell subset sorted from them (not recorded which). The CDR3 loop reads CASSLTSSYGNTIYF. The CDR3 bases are TGTGCCAGCAGCTTAACCTCTAGTTATGGAAACACCATATATTTT.